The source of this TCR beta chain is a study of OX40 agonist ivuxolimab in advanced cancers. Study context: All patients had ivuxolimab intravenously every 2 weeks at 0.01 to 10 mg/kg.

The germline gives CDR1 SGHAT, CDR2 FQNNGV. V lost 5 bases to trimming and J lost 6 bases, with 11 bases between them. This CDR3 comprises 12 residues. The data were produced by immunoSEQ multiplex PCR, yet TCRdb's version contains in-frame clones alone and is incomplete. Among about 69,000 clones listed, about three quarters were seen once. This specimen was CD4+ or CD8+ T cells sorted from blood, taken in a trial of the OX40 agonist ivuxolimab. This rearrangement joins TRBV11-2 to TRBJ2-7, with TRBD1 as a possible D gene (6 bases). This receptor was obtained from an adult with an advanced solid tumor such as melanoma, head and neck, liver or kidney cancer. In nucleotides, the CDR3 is TGTGCCAGCAGCGAACAGGGATTCGAGCAGTACTTC. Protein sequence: CASSEQGFEQYF.